The 27 T cell receptor beta chains given below trace back to one sample, sequenced in a study of cytomegalovirus exposure and HLA in healthy donors. Clones were sequenced by immunoSEQ multiplex PCR, and TCRdb holds only the in-frame ones, with some missing. Altogether 150,000 to 250,000 clones are present, roughly 77% being singletons, with the ten largest covering 0.95% to 1.5%. The sample comprised PBMCs. These receptors were obtained from a woman aged 30 to 39 in good health and CMV-seronegative.

This chain uses TRBV5-1 with TRBJ1-2; 8 positions match TRBD1. Germline trimming cut 4 bases from V and 1 base from J; bases unmatched to any gene: 6. The CDR3 contains 15 residues. Germline V gene sequence: CDR1 SGHRS, CDR2 YFSETQ. As DNA, the CDR3 is TGCGCCAGCAGCGACGCAGGGGGCATTAACTATGGCTACACCTTC. Translated, it gives CASSDAGGINYGYTF.

J is TRBJ1-5 and V is TRBV6-5; possible D gene TRBD1, 5 bases. CDR1 is MNHEY, CDR2 SVGAGI, per germline. CDR3 length: 13 amino acids. Trimming removed 7 bases from V and 5 bases from J, with 12 bases in between. The CDR3 loop is CASNGGGDQPQHF. The DNA for the CDR3 is TGTGCCAGCAACGGGGGAGGGGATCAGCCCCAGCATTTT.

This chain uses TRBV5-1 with TRBJ2-6, with TRBD1 identical over 8 bases. The CDR3 contains 16 residues. Germline V CDR1 and CDR2: SGHRS, YFSETQ. J gave up 0 bases and V 5 bases, and 4 bases lay outside the gene matches. This chain's CDR3 is CASRDRGLSGANVLTF. The CDR3 nucleotides read TGCGCCAGCAGAGACAGGGGACTCTCTGGGGCCAACGTCCTGACTTTC.

The rearrangement links TRBV27 to TRBJ1-4; D possibly corresponds to TRBD1 (6 bases). This CDR3 comprises 15 residues. Trimming stripped 1 base from V and 3 bases from J, with 9 bases between. CDR1 MNHEY and CDR2 SMNVEV come from the germline V gene (reference sequence). As DNA, the CDR3 is TGTGCCAGCAGTTTATTAGGGGGTTCTAATGAAAAACTGTTTTTT. Translating gives CASSLLGGSNEKLFF.

The chain links TRBV5-6 to TRBJ1-5; 7 nucleotides align to TRBD1. The germline CDR1 and CDR2 sequences are SGHDT and YYEEEE. CDR3 length: 15 amino acids. V trimming: 5 bases; J trimming: 5 bases; junction bases outside the gene matches: 10. The DNA for the CDR3 is TGTGCCAGCAGTTCCAAGGAGACAGGGCATCAGCCCCAGCATTTT. Its translation is CASSSKETGHQPQHF.

The CDR3: CASSLVADLTYEQYF. In DNA form, the CDR3 reads TGCGCCAGCAGCTTGGTAGCGGACCTCACCTACGAGCAGTACTTC. V is TRBV5-1 and J is TRBJ2-7; the D gene is possibly TRBD2 (6 bases). CDR3 length equals 15 residues. Germline V gene lookup returns CDR1 SGHRS and CDR2 YFSETQ. V was cut by 0 bases and J by 2 bases, with 12 bases left in between.

The rearrangement joins TRBV19 to TRBJ2-1; 9 positions match TRBD2. This CDR3 has 15 residues. V gave up 2 bases and J gave up 7 bases; unmatched junction bases: 6. The germline V gene encodes CDR1 LNHDA and CDR2 SQIVND (reference sequence). CDR3 protein: CASSITTSGRNEQFF. The CDR3 bases are TGTGCCAGTAGTATAACGACTAGCGGCCGAAATGAGCAGTTCTTC.

V usage is TRBV9 and J usage is TRBJ2-5, with 9 positions matching TRBD2. The ends lost 0 bases at V and 5 bases at J; junction bases unmatched: 11. The CDR3 is 17 residues long. CDR1 SGDLS and CDR2 YYNGEE come from the germline V gene. As DNA, the CDR3 is TGTGCCAGCAGCGTAGGCCTAGCGGGAACTTTGGGGGAGACCCAGTACTTC. This encodes CASSVGLAGTLGETQYF.

The chain combines TRBV7-9 with TRBJ1-2, with D possibly being TRBD1 (5 bases). The CDR3 extends over 14 amino acids. CDR1 SEHNR and CDR2 FQNEAQ come from the germline V gene (reference sequence). Trimming pared 1 base from V and 5 bases from J, leaving 11 bases between. The CDR3, as DNA: TGTGCCAGCAGCTTAGATCAGGGCCCTTATGGCTACACCTTC. The encoded protein is CASSLDQGPYGYTF.

This chain uses TRBV6-5 with TRBJ1-4; 9 bases agree with TRBD1. The ends lost 6 bases at V and 8 bases at J; junction bases unmatched: 10. The CDR3 covers 15 residues. CDR1 MNHEY and CDR2 SVGAGI come from the germline V gene. CDR3 sequence (DNA): TGTGCCAGCAGCTCCGGCAACAGGGGGCGGGAAAAACTGTTTTTT. Its protein is CASSSGNRGREKLFF.

This rearrangement joins TRBV10-2 to TRBJ2-2, with TRBD2 identical over 12 bases. The CDR3 sequence is 15 residues long. V lost 10 bases to trimming and J lost 3 bases; unmatched junction nucleotides: 6. From germline, CDR1 is WSHSY and CDR2 SAAADI. In DNA form, the CDR3 reads TGCGCCACCCATCTAGCGGGAGGGGACACCGGGGAGCTGTTTTTT. Its protein product is CATHLAGGDTGELFF.

This chain joins TRBV29-1 and TRBJ1-1, with D uncertain. Germline-derived CDR1 and CDR2 are SQVTM and ANQGSEA. V lost 4 bases and J 6 bases, leaving 12 bases between the germline ends. The CDR3 is 12 amino acids. The DNA for the CDR3 is TGCAGCGTTGGAGCGGGAGCACCTGAAGCTTTCTTT. Protein: CSVGAGAPEAFF.

J is TRBJ1-3 and V is TRBV5-4; no definite D call. The CDR3 extends over 15 amino acids. Trimming shortened V by 7 bases and J by 0 bases, and 14 bases separated the two germline ends. CDR1 and CDR2 from the germline V gene are SGHNT and YYREEE (reference sequence). CDR3 protein: CASGRKMGSGNTIYF. CDR3 nucleotide sequence: TGTGCCAGCGGGAGGAAGATGGGCTCTGGAAACACCATATATTTT.

In this sample, this clone turned up a few times. The genes are TRBV5-5 and TRBJ1-1, with 7 bases identical to TRBD1. CDR1 is SGHKS, CDR2 YYEKEE, per germline (reference sequence). The V and J ends lost 0 bases and 4 bases, in that order; junction bases with no gene match: 3. The CDR3 spans 14 residues. The CDR3 region is CASSLVGQTTEAFF. CDR3 DNA sequence: TGTGCCAGCAGCTTGGTGGGACAGACCACTGAAGCTTTCTTT.

The chain couples TRBV6-5 to TRBJ1-2, with D tentatively TRBD1 (6 bases). With 5 bases removed from V and 7 bases from J, the gap between germline ends came to 14 bases. The length of the CDR3 is 13 residues. Germline values: CDR1 MNHEY, CDR2 SVGAGI. DNA for the CDR3: TGTGCCAGCAGTAACAGGGACCGGGGTGGCTACACCTTC. Its translation is CASSNRDRGGYTF.

The chain uses TRBV28 and TRBJ2-3, with a weak D call TRBD1 (8 bases). CDR1 and CDR2 (germline): MDHEN, SYDVKM. Trimming took off 3 bases at V and 1 base at J, with 14 bases between the two ends. This CDR3 region has 16 residues. This chain's CDR3 is CASSFLTGGGTDTQYF. CDR3 DNA: TGTGCCAGCAGTTTCCTCACAGGGGGGGGCACAGATACGCAGTATTTT.

This sequence joins TRBV2 and TRBJ2-3, with TRBD2 matching 14 bases. J gave up 5 bases and V 6 bases, and 4 bases lay outside the gene matches. Germline CDR1 reads SNHLY; CDR2 reads FYNNEI. The CDR3 length is 15 residues. The CDR3 sequence is CASRGLAGVRDTQYF. The CDR3, as DNA: TGTGCCAGCAGGGGACTAGCGGGGGTCCGAGATACGCAGTATTTT.

The rearrangement links TRBV30 to TRBJ2-5; tentatively, D is TRBD2 (6 bases). This CDR3 spans 12 amino acids. Germline CDR1 is GTSNPN and CDR2 is SVGIG (reference sequence). V lost 4 bases and J lost 2, with 8 bases in between. The CDR3 sequence is CAWTGGQETQYF. DNA for the CDR3: TGTGCCTGGACCGGGGGACAAGAGACCCAGTACTTC.

The V call is TRBV5-1, the J call TRBJ2-5; 8 bases fit TRBD1. The germline V gene encodes CDR1 SGHRS and CDR2 YFSETQ. The CDR3 totals 15 residues. The junction had 8 bases not matched to a gene; V was cut back by 4 bases and J by 3 bases. The CDR3 reads CASSARPGQEETQYF. In nucleotides, the CDR3 is TGCGCCAGCAGCGCCCGACCGGGACAGGAAGAGACCCAGTACTTC. The full variable domain, completed using reference TRBV5-1 and TRBJ2-5, is KAGVTQTPRYLIKTRGQQVTLSCSPISGHRSVSWYQQTPGQGLQFLFEYFSETQRNKGNFPGRFSGRQFSNSRSEMNVSTLELGDSALYLCASSARPGQEETQYFGPGTRLLVL.

The V gene is TRBV10-1, the J gene TRBJ2-7, with D possibly being TRBD1 (5 bases). CDR1 and CDR2 from the germline V gene are WNHNN and SYGVQD (reference sequence). V lost 11 bases, J lost 0 bases, and 20 bases lay in between. The CDR3 runs to 15 residues. The CDR3 here is CAGPIDRPHSYEQYF. CDR3 DNA sequence: TGCGCCGGCCCTATCGACAGACCCCACTCCTACGAGCAGTACTTC.

The chain combines TRBV30 with TRBJ2-5; D is perhaps TRBD2 (7 bases). V was shortened by 4 bases and J by 4 bases, with 19 bases between the two germline ends. Germline V gene sequence: CDR1 GTSNPN, CDR2 SVGIG (reference sequence). The CDR3 sequence is 15 residues long. The CDR3 is CAWTRLGGAGETQYF. The CDR3 bases are TGTGCCTGGACCAGGTTGGGGGGGGCGGGAGAGACCCAGTACTTC. The full variable domain, in which reference TRBV30 and TRBJ2-5 provide the parts outside the CDR3, is SQTIHQWPATLVQPVGSPLSLECTVEGTSNPNLYWYRQAAGRGLQLLFYSVGIGQISSEVPQNLSASRPQDRQFILSSKKLLLSDSGFYLCAWTRLGGAGETQYFGPGTRLLVL.

The V gene is TRBV28, the J gene TRBJ1-2; 9 nucleotides agree with TRBD1. Unmatched junction bases numbered 10, after V lost 3 bases and J lost 8 bases. The length of the CDR3 is 15 residues. From germline, CDR1 is MDHEN and CDR2 SYDVKM. The CDR3 region has the DNA TGTGCCAGCAGTTTTCCAACAGGGGGCTCTTCGGGCTACACCTTC. This gives the protein CASSFPTGGSSGYTF.

The V and J genes are TRBV5-6 and TRBJ1-3, with a possible D match to TRBD1 (6 bases). V lost 6 bases and J 4 bases, leaving 14 bases between the germline ends. The CDR3 consists of 14 residues. Germline values: CDR1 SGHDT, CDR2 YYEEEE. CDR3 sequence: CASTGQGQGNTIYF. The CDR3, as DNA: TGTGCCAGCACGGGCCAGGGGCAAGGAAACACCATATATTTT.

J is TRBJ1-1 and V is TRBV5-1; 9 bases agree with TRBD1. V shed 5 bases and J 0 bases; nucleotides not matched to a gene: 8. The CDR3 runs 16 residues. The germline gives CDR1 SGHRS, CDR2 YFSETQ. CDR3 sequence: CASRPGTGSMNTEAFF. The CDR3 coding sequence is TGCGCCAGCAGACCCGGGACAGGGTCGATGAACACTGAAGCTTTCTTT.

The rearrangement joins TRBV7-9 to TRBJ1-5; D is perhaps TRBD1 (6 bases). The length of the CDR3 is 15 residues. V was trimmed by 5 bases and J by 4 bases, leaving 15 bases between them. Germline V gives CDR1 SEHNR, CDR2 FQNEAQ (reference sequence). The CDR3 DNA follows: TGTGCCAGCAGCACCGTAGGGCAGGGGAATCAGCCCCAGCATTTT. It translates to CASSTVGQGNQPQHF.

The V gene is TRBV7-2, the J gene TRBJ1-5, with 11 bases matching TRBD1. The CDR3 totals 16 residues. In germline, CDR1 is SGHTA, CDR2 FQGNSA. J lost 7 bases, V lost 1 base, and 6 bases had no gene match. CDR3 amino acids: CASSLGWDRGGQPQHF. DNA of the CDR3: TGTGCCAGCAGCTTAGGATGGGACAGGGGGGGCCAGCCCCAGCATTTT. The variable domain in full, with the rest retrieved from reference TRBV7-2 and TRBJ1-5, is GAGVSQSPSNKVTEKGKDVELRCDPISGHTALYWYRQSLGQGLEFLIYFQGNSAPDKSGLPSDRFSAERTGGSVSTLTIQRTQQEDSAVYLCASSLGWDRGGQPQHFGDGTRLSIL.

This sequence joins TRBV6-5 and TRBJ2-7; D may be TRBD2 (6 bases). This CDR3 spans 16 amino acids. Germline assignment: CDR1 MNHEY and CDR2 SVGAGI. V lost 0 bases and J 0 bases, leaving 12 bases between the germline ends. CDR3 sequence reads: CASSYSGRISSYEQYF. CDR3 sequence (DNA): TGTGCCAGCAGTTACTCGGGGAGGATTAGCTCCTACGAGCAGTACTTC.